This is a list of T cell receptor beta chains from one sample in a study of T cell responses to AZD1222 COVID-19 vaccine. Using immunoSEQ multiplex PCR, the repertoire was profiled, and TCRdb retains in-frame clones only, with some absent. The sample includes about 150,000 clones, 85% of them seen just once. The source was peripheral blood, collected 28 days after the second dose of the MenACWY control vaccine. The origin of the receptors is an adult who received the MenACWY meningococcal vaccine as a control. CDR3s include the opening cysteine and the closing phenylalanine or tryptophan. D genes are given only for firm matches. Clone size is not always given. Where it is, it says once, few, many or a class for expanded clones.

abundance: -
v_gene: TRBV7-2
d_gene: TRBD2
j_gene: TRBJ2-1
CDR3aa: CASSTRTSESVF
CDR3nt: TGTGCCAGCAGCACCCGGACTAGCGAGTCGGTCTTC

abundance: -
v_gene: TRBV5-4
d_gene: -
j_gene: TRBJ2-2
CDR3aa: CASSPGQKLNTGELFF
CDR3nt: TGTGCCAGCAGCCCTGGACAGAAACTGAACACCGGGGAGCTGTTTTTT

abundance: -
v_gene: TRBV7-8
d_gene: TRBD1
j_gene: TRBJ1-1
CDR3aa: CASSVSGGNTEAFF
CDR3nt: TGTGCCAGCAGCGTATCAGGGGGCAACACTGAAGCTTTCTTT

abundance: -
v_gene: TRBV14
d_gene: -
j_gene: TRBJ1-3
CDR3aa: CASSQVAGVSSGNTIYF
CDR3nt: TGTGCCAGCAGCCAAGTGGCTGGGGTCAGCTCTGGAAACACCATATATTTT

abundance: once
v_gene: TRBV12-5
d_gene: TRBD1
j_gene: TRBJ2-5
CDR3aa: CASGSGTGGEETQYF
CDR3nt: TGTGCTAGTGGCTCCGGGACAGGGGGCGAAGAGACCCAGTACTTC

abundance: -
v_gene: TRBV4-1
d_gene: -
j_gene: TRBJ1-2
CDR3aa: CASSPEGLTDLKWGYTF
CDR3nt: TGCGCCAGCAGCCCGGAGGGTCTGACAGACCTAAAGTGGGGCTACACCTTC

abundance: -
v_gene: TRBV19
d_gene: -
j_gene: TRBJ1-5
CDR3aa: CASSKGYWGNQPQHF
CDR3nt: TGTGCCAGTAGTAAGGGCTATTGGGGCAATCAGCCCCAGCATTTT

abundance: -
v_gene: TRBV27
d_gene: -
j_gene: TRBJ2-7
CDR3aa: CASSPPGAGYEQYF
CDR3nt: TGTGCCAGCAGTCCTCCGGGTGCAGGCTACGAGCAGTACTTC

abundance: -
v_gene: TRBV2
d_gene: -
j_gene: TRBJ1-5
CDR3aa: CATALEVNQPQHF
CDR3nt: TGTGCCACCGCGTTGGAGGTCAATCAGCCCCAGCATTTT

abundance: -
v_gene: TRBV24-1
d_gene: -
j_gene: TRBJ1-2
CDR3aa: CATSDSAGRGGYTF
CDR3nt: TGTGCCACCAGTGATTCGGCAGGGAGGGGCGGCTACACCTTC

abundance: -
v_gene: TRBV7-2
d_gene: TRBD1
j_gene: TRBJ2-7
CDR3aa: CASSSGQALSGEQYF
CDR3nt: TGTGCCAGCAGCTCCGGACAGGCTCTGTCTGGCGAGCAGTACTTC

abundance: -
v_gene: TRBV10-2
d_gene: -
j_gene: TRBJ1-3
CDR3aa: CASSDSDSGNTIYF
CDR3nt: TGCGCCAGCAGCGACAGTGACTCTGGAAACACCATATATTTT

abundance: -
v_gene: TRBV5-1
d_gene: -
j_gene: TRBJ1-2
CDR3aa: CASSLAGFREYGYTF
CDR3nt: TGCGCCAGCAGCTTGGCCGGTTTCAGGGAATATGGCTACACCTTC

abundance: once
v_gene: TRBV4-2
d_gene: -
j_gene: TRBJ1-3
CDR3aa: CASSQEGQLSGNTIYF
CDR3nt: TGTGCCAGCAGCCAAGAGGGGCAACTCTCTGGAAACACCATATATTTT

abundance: -
v_gene: TRBV29-1
d_gene: -
j_gene: TRBJ1-2
CDR3aa: CSAPEGRGDNYGYTF
CDR3nt: TGCAGCGCCCCAGAGGGGCGGGGTGATAACTATGGCTACACCTTC

abundance: -
v_gene: TRBV19
d_gene: -
j_gene: TRBJ1-5
CDR3aa: CASSIASRAGNQPQHF
CDR3nt: TGTGCCAGTAGTATAGCGAGCAGGGCGGGCAATCAGCCCCAGCATTTT

abundance: -
v_gene: TRBV5-1
d_gene: TRBD1
j_gene: TRBJ2-5
CDR3aa: CASSLRGRGKETQYF
CDR3nt: TGCGCCAGCAGCTTGAGGGGCAGGGGGAAAGAGACCCAGTACTTC

abundance: once
v_gene: TRBV7-8
d_gene: -
j_gene: TRBJ1-1
CDR3aa: CASGAGNSRPNTEAFF
CDR3nt: TGTGCCAGCGGAGCCGGGAACAGCAGACCGAACACTGAAGCTTTCTTT

abundance: few
v_gene: TRBV7-8
d_gene: -
j_gene: TRBJ1-1
CDR3aa: CASSPSRLLGTEAFF
CDR3nt: TGTGCCAGCAGCCCATCACGGCTTTTAGGGACTGAAGCTTTCTTT

abundance: -
v_gene: TRBV24-1
d_gene: -
j_gene: TRBJ1-2
CDR3aa: CATSDIRSYGYTF
CDR3nt: TGTGCCACCAGTGATATTAGATCCTATGGCTACACCTTC

abundance: -
v_gene: TRBV28
d_gene: TRBD1
j_gene: TRBJ1-1
CDR3aa: CATTGGASEAFF
CDR3nt: TGTGCCACCACAGGGGGCGCTTCTGAAGCTTTCTTT

abundance: -
v_gene: TRBV7-8
d_gene: -
j_gene: TRBJ2-2
CDR3aa: CASSLSWGANTGELFF
CDR3nt: TGTGCCAGCAGCTTATCTTGGGGTGCGAACACCGGGGAGCTGTTTTTT

abundance: -
v_gene: TRBV29-1
d_gene: TRBD2
j_gene: TRBJ2-2
CDR3aa: CSAVLAGGPNTGELFF
CDR3nt: TGCAGCGCAGTACTAGCGGGGGGTCCGAACACCGGGGAGCTGTTTTTT

abundance: -
v_gene: TRBV28
d_gene: TRBD1
j_gene: TRBJ2-1
CDR3aa: CASRLGQFYNEQFF
CDR3nt: TGTGCCAGCAGGCTGGGACAGTTCTACAATGAGCAGTTCTTC

abundance: -
v_gene: TRBV5-1
d_gene: TRBD2
j_gene: TRBJ2-7
CDR3aa: CASSLGPSGSYEQYF
CDR3nt: TGCGCCAGCAGCTTGGGTCCTAGCGGGAGTTACGAGCAGTACTTC

abundance: -
v_gene: TRBV10-3
d_gene: TRBD1
j_gene: TRBJ1-1
CDR3aa: CAISGDRVDTEAFF
CDR3nt: TGTGCCATCAGTGGGGACAGGGTTGACACTGAAGCTTTCTTT

abundance: -
v_gene: TRBV5-1
d_gene: TRBD1
j_gene: TRBJ2-5
CDR3aa: CASSPTGTGQETQYF
CDR3nt: TGCGCCAGCAGCCCTACCGGGACAGGGCAAGAGACCCAGTACTTC

abundance: -
v_gene: TRBV5-1
d_gene: -
j_gene: TRBJ2-5
CDR3aa: CASSLARSETQYF
CDR3nt: TGCGCCAGCAGCTTGGCAAGGTCGGAGACCCAGTACTTC

abundance: -
v_gene: TRBV11-3
d_gene: TRBD1
j_gene: TRBJ2-1
CDR3aa: CASSRTGSSYNEQFF
CDR3nt: TGTGCCAGCAGTCGGACAGGAAGCTCCTACAATGAGCAGTTCTTC

abundance: -
v_gene: TRBV24-1
d_gene: -
j_gene: TRBJ1-5
CDR3aa: CATSDASAGFQPQHF
CDR3nt: TGTGCCACCAGTGATGCTTCGGCGGGCTTCCAGCCCCAGCATTTT

abundance: -
v_gene: TRBV27
d_gene: TRBD1
j_gene: TRBJ1-1
CDR3aa: CASSLGQSYTEAFF
CDR3nt: TGTGCCAGCAGTCTGGGACAGAGTTACACTGAAGCTTTCTTT

abundance: -
v_gene: TRBV27
d_gene: TRBD1
j_gene: TRBJ1-5
CDR3aa: CASSLMGQGVTNQPQHF
CDR3nt: TGTGCCAGCAGTTTGATGGGACAGGGGGTGACGAATCAGCCCCAGCATTTT

abundance: -
v_gene: TRBV7-2
d_gene: TRBD1
j_gene: TRBJ1-6
CDR3aa: CASSTLDRGRAPLHF
CDR3nt: TGTGCCAGCAGCACCCTGGACAGGGGGCGCGCACCCCTCCACTTT

abundance: -
v_gene: TRBV7-9
d_gene: TRBD1
j_gene: TRBJ2-1
CDR3aa: CASSATRRDREYNEQFF
CDR3nt: TGTGCCAGCAGCGCGACCCGCCGGGACAGGGAGTACAATGAGCAGTTCTTC

abundance: -
v_gene: TRBV7-9
d_gene: TRBD1
j_gene: TRBJ1-2
CDR3aa: CASSFGTGHPYGYTF
CDR3nt: TGTGCCAGCAGCTTTGGGACAGGGCATCCCTATGGCTACACCTTC

abundance: once
v_gene: TRBV7-2
d_gene: -
j_gene: TRBJ2-5
CDR3aa: CASSLGGGPETQYF
CDR3nt: TGTGCCAGCAGCTTAGGAGGTGGCCCAGAGACCCAGTACTTC

abundance: -
v_gene: TRBV7-9
d_gene: -
j_gene: TRBJ2-7
CDR3aa: CASSSTGQGLYEQYF
CDR3nt: TGTGCCAGCAGCTCTACGGGGCAGGGGCTCTACGAGCAGTACTTC